This T cell receptor beta chain was sequenced for a study of tissue T cells after allogeneic stem cell transplantation. Of note for this clone: Its matching antigen is unknown.

General study findings and limits: The patient cohort was small and clinically heterogeneous, with limited sampling depth. Motif-based clustering found tissue-specific repertoire signatures shared across patients, though few clones were shared. TCR repertoires tracked anatomic similarity, regardless of disease or transplant status.

Repertoires were generated with immunoSEQ multiplex PCR, while TCRdb's copy carries only in-frame clones and drops some. This sample carries roughly 4,000 clones, 65% to 75% of them seen once, and the ten largest clones take more than 8%. This receptor was obtained from a woman between 18 and 50 years old with breast cancer. The sample consisted of left colon tissue, taken at autopsy.

CDR3 in amino acids: CASSLLGANYGYTF. CDR3 bases: TGTGCCAGCAGTTTACTCGGGGCTAACTATGGCTACACCTTC. The gene calls are TRBV6-5 and TRBJ1-2; unclear D gene. Trimming left V 4 bases short and J 0 bases short, with 9 bases between. Germline V gives CDR1 MNHEY, CDR2 SVGAGI. This CDR3 region has 14 residues.